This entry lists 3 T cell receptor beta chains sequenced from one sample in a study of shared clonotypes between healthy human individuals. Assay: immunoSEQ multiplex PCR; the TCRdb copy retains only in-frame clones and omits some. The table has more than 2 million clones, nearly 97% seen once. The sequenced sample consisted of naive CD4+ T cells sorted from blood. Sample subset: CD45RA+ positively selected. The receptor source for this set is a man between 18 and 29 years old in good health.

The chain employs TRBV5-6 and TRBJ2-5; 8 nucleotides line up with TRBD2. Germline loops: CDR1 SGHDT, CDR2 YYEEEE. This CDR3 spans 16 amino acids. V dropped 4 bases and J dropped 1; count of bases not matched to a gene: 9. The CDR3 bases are TGTGCCAGCAGCCCGCTCGGGGGGGCTAGCCAAGAGACCCAGTACTTC. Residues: CASSPLGGASQETQYF.

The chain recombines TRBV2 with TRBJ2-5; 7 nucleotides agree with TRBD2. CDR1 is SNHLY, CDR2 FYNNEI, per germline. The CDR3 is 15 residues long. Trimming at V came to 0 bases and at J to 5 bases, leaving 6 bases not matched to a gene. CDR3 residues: CASSEALGGGETQYF. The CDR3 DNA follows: TGTGCCAGCAGTGAAGCGCTTGGCGGGGGTGAGACCCAGTACTTC.

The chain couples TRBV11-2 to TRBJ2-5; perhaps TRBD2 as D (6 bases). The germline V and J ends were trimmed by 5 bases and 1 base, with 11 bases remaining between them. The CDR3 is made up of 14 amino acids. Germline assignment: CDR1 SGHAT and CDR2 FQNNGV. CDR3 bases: TGTGCCAGCAGCAACCGCGGGACCCAAGAGACCCAGTACTTC. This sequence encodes CASSNRGTQETQYF.